This TCR beta chain came from a study of T cells in Graves' hyperthyroidism and ophthalmopathy. Overall study findings and caveats: The model's output predicted ophthalmopathy at a median of approximately 6.5 months prior to onset.

This clonotype was counted between two and nine times. Its specificity is not known. Duration under 3 months, a NOSPECS grade of at least 4, and a Clinical Activity Score of at least 3 characterized the ophthalmopathy patients. Fresh peripheral blood, about 9.6 ml, yielded the PBMCs. The CDR3 has 17 residues. Germline V gene lookup returns CDR1 KGHSH and CDR2 LQKENI. V lost 2 bases and J 6 bases, leaving 22 bases between the germline ends. Amplified regions were TCR beta CDR3 sequences from RNA transcripts. A first-round RT-PCR of the TCR CDR3 used the HTBI primer set. Using its own MiXCR run on the multiplex PCR reads, TCRdb lists one record per CDR3 protein. The table shows approximately 520,000 distinct CDR3 sequences, with around 22% occurring only once.

J is TRBJ1-1 and V is TRBV18, with no clear D. Sample: blood. The source of this sequence is a woman aged 30 to 39 with Graves' ophthalmopathy. The CDR3 region is CASSPWVMAGRVAEAFF. CDR3 nucleotide sequence: TGTGCCAGCTCACCATGGGTAATGGCAGGCCGGGTCGCTGAAGCTTTCTTT.